A selection of T cell receptor beta chains follows, all from one sample in a study of shared clonotypes between healthy human individuals. Some clones are missing from TCRdb's copy, which holds only in-frame ones; the method was immunoSEQ multiplex PCR. The sample holds over a million clones, roughly 80% seen once. The sequenced sample consisted of memory CD4+ T cells sorted from blood. These receptor sequences come from a man aged 18 to 35 in good health. The CDR3 runs from the conserved cysteine through the conserved F or W. Each record gives: J gene, clone size, D gene, V gene, CDR3 protein, CDR3 DNA. A D gene is named only where the DNA matches it firmly. Expanded clones get a size class; other rows say once, few or many, or leave the size out.

j_call: TRBJ1-4
clone_size: once
d_call: .
v_call: TRBV6-1
cdr3_aa: CASSEGGGGNEKLFF
cdr3_nt: TGTGCCAGCAGTGAAGGGGGCGGAGGTAATGAAAAACTGTTTTTT

j_call: TRBJ2-7
clone_size: once
d_call: TRBD2
v_call: TRBV7-2
cdr3_aa: CASSLYGTTRRDEQYF
cdr3_nt: TGTGCCAGCAGCTTATACGGGACTACCCGCCGAGACGAGCAGTACTTC

j_call: TRBJ1-1
clone_size: .
d_call: .
v_call: TRBV5-4
cdr3_aa: CASSLESTLNTEAFF
cdr3_nt: TGTGCCAGCAGCTTGGAGAGCACCCTGAACACTGAAGCTTTCTTT

j_call: TRBJ1-4
clone_size: .
d_call: .
v_call: TRBV6-1
cdr3_aa: CASSGRPEDEKLFF
cdr3_nt: TGTGCCAGCAGCGGACGTCCGGAAGATGAAAAACTGTTTTTT

j_call: TRBJ2-2
clone_size: few
d_call: .
v_call: TRBV30
cdr3_aa: CACHGEPNTGELFF
cdr3_nt: TGTGCCTGCCACGGGGAACCGAACACCGGGGAGCTGTTTTTT

j_call: TRBJ1-6
clone_size: .
d_call: TRBD1
v_call: TRBV7-9
cdr3_aa: CASSLGDRDLSPLHF
cdr3_nt: TGTGCCAGCAGCTTAGGGGACAGGGATCTTTCACCCCTCCACTTT

j_call: TRBJ2-5
clone_size: .
d_call: TRBD2
v_call: TRBV15
cdr3_aa: CATSTREWQTQYF
cdr3_nt: TGTGCCACCAGCACGCGGGAGTGGCAGACCCAGTACTTC

j_call: TRBJ2-7
clone_size: .
d_call: TRBD2
v_call: TRBV5-1
cdr3_aa: CASSPQFTSGGDEQYF
cdr3_nt: TGCGCCAGCAGCCCTCAGTTTACTAGCGGTGGGGACGAGCAGTACTTC

j_call: TRBJ2-7
clone_size: .
d_call: .
v_call: TRBV11-2
cdr3_aa: CASSPNRDSYEQYF
cdr3_nt: TGTGCCAGCAGCCCCAATAGGGACTCTTACGAGCAGTACTTC

j_call: TRBJ2-6
clone_size: .
d_call: TRBD1
v_call: TRBV7-9
cdr3_aa: CGEGQAGANVLTF
cdr3_nt: TGTGGTGAGGGACAGGCTGGGGCCAACGTCCTGACTTTC

j_call: TRBJ2-1
clone_size: .
d_call: .
v_call: TRBV6-4
cdr3_aa: CALLGTPNNEQFF
cdr3_nt: TGTGCCTTACTCGGGACCCCTAACAATGAGCAGTTCTTC

j_call: TRBJ1-1
clone_size: .
d_call: .
v_call: TRBV7-8
cdr3_aa: CASSPMRPEAFF
cdr3_nt: TGTGCCAGCAGCCCAATGAGGCCTGAAGCTTTCTTT

j_call: TRBJ2-1
clone_size: .
d_call: .
v_call: TRBV9
cdr3_aa: CASSVEGQEQFF
cdr3_nt: TGTGCCAGCAGCGTAGAAGGACAGGAGCAGTTCTTC

j_call: TRBJ1-5
clone_size: .
d_call: .
v_call: TRBV18
cdr3_aa: CASSPQGSGQPQHF
cdr3_nt: TGTGCCAGCTCACCCCAGGGTTCTGGTCAGCCCCAGCATTTT

j_call: TRBJ1-1
clone_size: .
d_call: TRBD1
v_call: TRBV7-9
cdr3_aa: CASSARTGGNTEAFF
cdr3_nt: TGTGCCAGCAGCGCCCGGACAGGCGGAAACACTGAAGCTTTCTTT

j_call: TRBJ2-1
clone_size: .
d_call: .
v_call: TRBV10-1
cdr3_aa: CARRARSWGEQFF
cdr3_nt: TGCGCCAGAAGAGCGCGGAGTTGGGGTGAGCAGTTCTTC

j_call: TRBJ1-2
clone_size: .
d_call: .
v_call: TRBV6-1
cdr3_aa: CASSEAAGAATGYTF
cdr3_nt: TGTGCCAGCAGTGAAGCGGCCGGGGCAGCTACGGGCTACACCTTC

j_call: TRBJ2-5
clone_size: .
d_call: .
v_call: TRBV2
cdr3_aa: CASSKNRKETQYF
cdr3_nt: TGTGCCAGCAGTAAAAACCGGAAAGAGACCCAGTACTTC

j_call: TRBJ2-1
clone_size: .
d_call: TRBD2
v_call: TRBV9
cdr3_aa: CASSPGTSGEQFF
cdr3_nt: TGTGCCAGCAGCCCCGGGACTAGCGGGGAGCAGTTCTTC

j_call: TRBJ1-2
clone_size: .
d_call: .
v_call: TRBV11-1
cdr3_aa: CASSHRQLGYTF
cdr3_nt: TGTGCCAGCAGCCACCGACAGCTTGGCTACACCTTC

j_call: TRBJ2-1
clone_size: .
d_call: .
v_call: TRBV7-2
cdr3_aa: CASSLVGGGNNEQFF
cdr3_nt: TGTGCCAGCAGCTTAGTGGGAGGGGGGAACAATGAGCAGTTCTTC

j_call: TRBJ1-4
clone_size: many
d_call: .
v_call: TRBV7-2
cdr3_aa: CASSLGMNEKLFF
cdr3_nt: TGTGCCAGCAGCTTAGGGATGAATGAAAAACTGTTTTTT

j_call: TRBJ2-1
clone_size: .
d_call: .
v_call: TRBV30
cdr3_aa: CAWSVATNEQFF
cdr3_nt: TGTGCCTGGAGTGTTGCAACCAATGAGCAGTTCTTC

j_call: TRBJ2-3
clone_size: .
d_call: TRBD1
v_call: TRBV15
cdr3_aa: CATSRDLALTGGTDTQYF
cdr3_nt: TGTGCCACCAGCAGAGATCTCGCGCTGACAGGGGGAACAGATACGCAGTATTTT

j_call: TRBJ2-7
clone_size: .
d_call: .
v_call: TRBV6-1
cdr3_aa: CASREGGPYEQYF
cdr3_nt: TGTGCCAGCAGAGAGGGGGGGCCCTACGAGCAGTACTTC

j_call: TRBJ2-3
clone_size: .
d_call: .
v_call: TRBV10-2
cdr3_aa: CASSEVKVSSDTQYF
cdr3_nt: TGCGCCAGCAGTGAAGTGAAGGTGTCCTCCGATACGCAGTATTTT

j_call: TRBJ2-3
clone_size: .
d_call: .
v_call: TRBV7-9
cdr3_aa: CASSFSGGTDTQYF
cdr3_nt: TGTGCCAGCAGCTTTAGTGGTGGCACAGATACGCAGTATTTT

j_call: TRBJ1-3
clone_size: .
d_call: .
v_call: TRBV7-9
cdr3_aa: CASSAGTVPGNTIYF
cdr3_nt: TGTGCCAGCAGCGCCGGCACAGTACCAGGAAACACCATATATTTT

j_call: TRBJ1-1
clone_size: .
d_call: .
v_call: TRBV29-1
cdr3_aa: CSVVGGNTEAFF
cdr3_nt: TGCAGCGTTGTCGGGGGGAACACTGAAGCTTTCTTT

j_call: TRBJ1-3
clone_size: many
d_call: TRBD1
v_call: TRBV5-4
cdr3_aa: CASSPDRGGNTIYF
cdr3_nt: TGTGCCAGCAGCCCTGACAGGGGTGGAAACACCATATATTTT

j_call: TRBJ2-7
clone_size: .
d_call: .
v_call: TRBV28
cdr3_aa: CASESWDKTQYF
cdr3_nt: TGTGCCAGCGAGTCCTGGGACAAGACGCAGTACTTC

j_call: TRBJ2-2
clone_size: .
d_call: .
v_call: TRBV5-8
cdr3_aa: CASEVGVKNTGELFF
cdr3_nt: TGTGCCAGCGAGGTAGGGGTCAAGAACACCGGGGAGCTGTTTTTT

j_call: TRBJ2-5
clone_size: .
d_call: TRBD2
v_call: TRBV5-1
cdr3_aa: CASSLFGGQETQYF
cdr3_nt: TGCGCCAGCAGCTTATTCGGGGGGCAAGAGACCCAGTACTTC

j_call: TRBJ1-4
clone_size: .
d_call: TRBD1
v_call: TRBV2
cdr3_aa: CASSQTGYNEKLFF
cdr3_nt: TGTGCCAGCAGCCAGACAGGGTATAATGAAAAACTGTTTTTT

j_call: TRBJ1-5
clone_size: .
d_call: .
v_call: TRBV28
cdr3_aa: CASSFMGVTISNQPQHF
cdr3_nt: TGTGCCAGCAGCTTCATGGGCGTTACTATAAGCAATCAGCCCCAGCATTTT

j_call: TRBJ1-1
clone_size: few
d_call: .
v_call: TRBV27
cdr3_aa: CASSLSGKGWGEAFF
cdr3_nt: TGTGCCAGCAGTTTATCAGGTAAGGGCTGGGGTGAAGCTTTCTTT

j_call: TRBJ1-4
clone_size: .
d_call: .
v_call: TRBV30
cdr3_aa: CAWGVEGASEKLFF
cdr3_nt: TGTGCCTGGGGGGTGGAAGGGGCGAGTGAAAAACTGTTTTTT

j_call: TRBJ2-1
clone_size: once
d_call: TRBD2
v_call: TRBV5-1
cdr3_aa: CASSFALAGRNEQFF
cdr3_nt: TGCGCCAGCAGCTTCGCACTAGCGGGGAGGAATGAGCAGTTCTTC

j_call: TRBJ1-1
clone_size: few
d_call: .
v_call: TRBV9
cdr3_aa: CASSVESPGLTEAFF
cdr3_nt: TGTGCCAGCAGCGTAGAGTCCCCCGGGCTCACTGAAGCTTTCTTT

j_call: TRBJ1-5
clone_size: many
d_call: .
v_call: TRBV15
cdr3_aa: CATSIAGSQPQHF
cdr3_nt: TGTGCCACCAGCATAGCGGGTAGTCAGCCCCAGCATTTT

j_call: TRBJ2-5
clone_size: few
d_call: TRBD2
v_call: TRBV7-6
cdr3_aa: CASSLGTSVGQETQYF
cdr3_nt: TGTGCCAGCAGCCTTGGGACTAGTGTGGGTCAAGAGACCCAGTACTTC

j_call: TRBJ1-4
clone_size: .
d_call: .
v_call: TRBV7-9
cdr3_aa: CASSPADLGNEKLFF
cdr3_nt: TGTGCCAGCAGCCCCGCCGATTTGGGCAATGAAAAACTGTTTTTT

j_call: TRBJ1-1
clone_size: .
d_call: .
v_call: TRBV7-2
cdr3_aa: CASSPPPYMNTEAFF
cdr3_nt: TGTGCCAGCAGCCCCCCACCTTACATGAACACTGAAGCTTTCTTT